The 11 T cell receptor beta chains given below trace back to one sample, sequenced in a study of T cells in Graves' hyperthyroidism and ophthalmopathy. The CDR3 regions of TCR beta were amplified from RNA transcripts. HTBI primers drove first-round RT-PCR of the TCR CDR3. TCRdb re-called the multiplex PCR reads with MiXCR, one entry per CDR3 protein. The sample includes fewer than 450,000 distinct CDR3 sequences, 17% seen only once; the top ten take approximately 35%. Sample: blood. Source of these receptors: a young woman with Graves' hyperthyroidism that later progressed to Graves' ophthalmopathy.

This clonotype was counted at least ten times. The rearrangement links TRBV12-3 or TRBV12-4 to TRBJ2-7; D gene uncertain. Trimming took 6 bases from V and 2 from J, leaving 11 bases between them. The CDR3 consists of 13 residues. CDR3 coding DNA: TGTGCCAGCAGGCTGCGCGGACCCTACGAGCAGTACTTC. It is translated as CASRLRGPYEQYF.

There are many counts of this clonotype. V usage is TRBV20-1 and J usage is TRBJ1-1, with D hard to call. The CDR3 covers 11 residues. Per the germline V gene, CDR1 is DFQATT and CDR2 is SNEGSKA (reference sequence). Trimming took off 5 bases at V and 11 bases at J, with 15 bases between the two ends. In DNA, the CDR3 is TGCAGTGCTCAATTGCCATGGAGGGCTTTCTTT. Amino acid sequence: CSAQLPWRAFF.

This clonotype was observed many times. This rearrangement joins TRBV20-1 to TRBJ2-7; unclear D gene. CDR1 and CDR2 from the germline V gene are DFQATT and SNEGSKA (reference sequence). Trimming took 7 bases from V and 7 from J, leaving 17 bases between them. The CDR3 extends over 12 amino acids. CDR3 residues: CSVPVLAREQYF. The CDR3 DNA reads TGCAGTGTCCCAGTCCTCGCGCGTGAGCAGTACTTC.

This clonotype occurred many times. The chain uses TRBV6-5 and TRBJ1-2; D may be TRBD1 (5 bases). Trimming left V 4 bases short and J 1 base short, with 16 bases between. This CDR3 comprises 16 residues. Germline V gene sequence: CDR1 MNHEY, CDR2 SVGAGI. The CDR3 loop reads CASSSLGGPLNYGYTF. The CDR3 nucleotides are TGTGCCAGCAGTTCGCTGGGGGGACCCCTTAACTATGGCTACACCTTC.

The table lists this clonotype with many counts. The rearrangement links TRBV27 to TRBJ2-7; 7 bases agree with TRBD1. CDR3 length equals 15 residues. J was trimmed by 2 bases and V by 5 bases; bases with no gene match: 9. The germline CDR1 and CDR2 sequences are MNHEY and SMNVEV (reference sequence). The CDR3 spells CASSPTGPLPYEQYF. DNA of the CDR3: TGTGCCAGCAGTCCGACAGGGCCCCTCCCCTACGAGCAGTACTTC.

The sample holds a few counts of this clonotype. A junction boundary mismatches the germline segment, possibly from a read error. CDR3 DNA: TGTGCCAACAGTTTAGGGGGCAGGAATCAGCCCCAGCATTTT. Residues: CANSLGGRNQPQHF. The chain is built from TRBV27 and TRBJ1-5, with 7 nucleotides matching TRBD1. The length of the CDR3 is 14 residues. Germline assignment: CDR1 MNHEY and CDR2 SMNVEV (reference sequence).

The CDR3 sequence is CASTRVLGQPQHF. The CDR3 nucleotides read TGTGCCAGCACCAGGGTTTTAGGTCAGCCCCAGCATTTT. The rearrangement links TRBV12-3 or TRBV12-4 to TRBJ1-5, with D maybe TRBD1 (5 bases). This CDR3 region has 13 residues. V lost 7 bases and J 6 bases, leaving 13 bases between the germline ends.

In this sample, this clonotype turned up many times. The CDR3 DNA sequence: TGTGCCAGCAGTCCGGCGGGGGCCGGGGAGCTGTTTTTT. This encodes CASSPAGAGELFF. This chain links TRBV28 with TRBJ2-2; 7 nucleotides agree with TRBD2. CDR1 and CDR2 (germline): MDHEN, SYDVKM. Trimming removed 5 bases from V and 6 bases from J; junction bases left unmatched: 3. The CDR3 extends over 13 amino acids.

This clonotype was recorded at least ten times. The rearrangement uses TRBV30 and TRBJ2-7; D is ambiguous. Germline V lookup: CDR1 GTSNPN, CDR2 SVGIG (reference sequence). The CDR3 totals 11 residues. V was cut by 0 bases and J by 5 bases, with 5 bases left in between. In nucleotides, the CDR3 is TGTGCCTGGAGTGTGGTCCACGAGCAGTACTTC. Translating it yields CAWSVVHEQYF.

This clonotype was counted at least ten times. This rearrangement joins TRBV5-1 to TRBJ2-3, with 7 bases identical to TRBD2. From germline, CDR1 is SGHRS and CDR2 YFSETQ. With 5 bases clipped from V and 3 bases from J, the junction kept 9 bases outside the gene matches. The CDR3 is made up of 15 amino acids. CDR3 in DNA: TGCGCCAGCAGGGGAGGCGGGAGCGGTACAGATACGCAGTATTTT. Translated, it gives CASRGGGSGTDTQYF.

This clonotype was seen at least ten times. The rearrangement uses TRBV30 and TRBJ1-5; D is perhaps TRBD1 (5 bases). Germline V gives CDR1 GTSNPN, CDR2 SVGIG (reference sequence). This CDR3 is 14 amino acids long. V lost 4 bases, J lost 9 bases, and 19 bases lay in between. CDR3 nucleotides: TGTGCCTGGAATGAGGTAGGGGTGATCGGGCCCCAGCATTTT. This encodes CAWNEVGVIGPQHF.